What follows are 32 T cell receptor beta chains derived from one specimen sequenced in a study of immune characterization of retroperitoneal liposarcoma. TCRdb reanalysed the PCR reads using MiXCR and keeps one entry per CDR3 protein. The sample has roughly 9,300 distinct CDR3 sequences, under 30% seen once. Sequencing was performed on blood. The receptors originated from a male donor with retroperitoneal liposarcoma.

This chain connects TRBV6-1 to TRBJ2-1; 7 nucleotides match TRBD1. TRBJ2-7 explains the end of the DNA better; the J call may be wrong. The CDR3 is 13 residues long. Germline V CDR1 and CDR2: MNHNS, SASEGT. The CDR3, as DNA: TGTGCCAGCAGTAGACAGGGATCCTACGAGCAGTACGTC. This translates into CASSRQGSYEQYV.

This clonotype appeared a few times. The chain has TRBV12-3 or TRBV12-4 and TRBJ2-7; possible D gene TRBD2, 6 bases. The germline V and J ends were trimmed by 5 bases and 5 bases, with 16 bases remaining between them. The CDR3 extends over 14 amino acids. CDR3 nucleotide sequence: TGTGCCAGCAGTCCCCTGGGGCGGGGCCACGAGCAGTACTTC. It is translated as CASSPLGRGHEQYF.

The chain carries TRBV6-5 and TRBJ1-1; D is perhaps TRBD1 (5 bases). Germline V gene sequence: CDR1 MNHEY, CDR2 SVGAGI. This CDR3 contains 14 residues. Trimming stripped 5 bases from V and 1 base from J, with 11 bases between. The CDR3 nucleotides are TGTGCCAGCAGTGACGGGGCAGGGAACACTGAAGCTTTCTTT. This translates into CASSDGAGNTEAFF.

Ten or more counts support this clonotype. This CDR3 is CASSFGTGGKKLFF. CDR3 coding DNA: TGTGCCAGCAGTTTTGGGACAGGGGGTAAAAAACTGTTTTTT. This chain links TRBV12-3 or TRBV12-4 with TRBJ1-4; TRBD1 agrees at 11 bases. The CDR3 runs 14 residues. Trimming cost V 3 bases and J 9 bases; bases outside gene matches: 3.

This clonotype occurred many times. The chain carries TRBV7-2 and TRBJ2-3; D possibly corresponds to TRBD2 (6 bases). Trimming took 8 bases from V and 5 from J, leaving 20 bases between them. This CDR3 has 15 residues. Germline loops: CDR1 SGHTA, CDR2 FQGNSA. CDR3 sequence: CASGLAEGPRDTQYF. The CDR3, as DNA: TGTGCCAGCGGATTAGCGGAGGGGCCGAGAGATACGCAGTATTTT. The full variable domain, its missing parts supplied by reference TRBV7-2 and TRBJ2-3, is GAGVSQSPSNKVTEKGKDVELRCDPISGHTALYWYRQSLGQGLEFLIYFQGNSAPDKSGLPSDRFSAERTGGSVSTLTIQRTQQEDSAVYLCASGLAEGPRDTQYFGPGTRLTVL.

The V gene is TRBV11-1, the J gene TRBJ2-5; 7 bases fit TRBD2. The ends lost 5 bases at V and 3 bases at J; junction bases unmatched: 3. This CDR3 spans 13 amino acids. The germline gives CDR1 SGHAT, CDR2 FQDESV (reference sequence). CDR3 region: CASSVLAEETQYF. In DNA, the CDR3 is TGTGCCAGCAGCGTCCTAGCGGAAGAGACCCAGTACTTC.

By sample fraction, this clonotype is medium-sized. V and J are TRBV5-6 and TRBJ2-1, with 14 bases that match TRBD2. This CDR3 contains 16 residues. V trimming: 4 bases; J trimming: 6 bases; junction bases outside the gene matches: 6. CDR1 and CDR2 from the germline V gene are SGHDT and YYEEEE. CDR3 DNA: TGTGCCAGCAGCCTAGGGACTAGCGGGGGCTTCAATGAGCAGTTCTTC. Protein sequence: CASSLGTSGGFNEQFF. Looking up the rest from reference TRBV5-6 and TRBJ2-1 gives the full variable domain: DAGVTQSPTHLIKTRGQQVTLRCSPKSGHDTVSWYQQALGQGPQFIFQYYEEEERQRGNFPDRFSGHQFPNYSSELNVNALLLGDSALYLCASSLGTSGGFNEQFFGPGTRLTVL.

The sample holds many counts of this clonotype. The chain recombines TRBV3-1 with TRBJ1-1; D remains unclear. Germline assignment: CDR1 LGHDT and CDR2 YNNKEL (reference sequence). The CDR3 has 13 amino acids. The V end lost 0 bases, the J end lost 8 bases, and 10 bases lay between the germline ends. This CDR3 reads CASSQDRWREAFF. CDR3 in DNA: TGTGCCAGCAGCCAAGATCGATGGAGGGAAGCTTTCTTT.

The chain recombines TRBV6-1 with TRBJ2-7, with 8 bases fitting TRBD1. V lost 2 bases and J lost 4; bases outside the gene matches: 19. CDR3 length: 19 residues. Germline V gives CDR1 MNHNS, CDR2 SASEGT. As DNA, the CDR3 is TGTGCCAGCAGTGAATCCCCTCTAATCCGGACAGGGTCCATATACGAGCAGTACTTC. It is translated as CASSESPLIRTGSIYEQYF.

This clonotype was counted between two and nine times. CDR3 sequence: CASSGQGIEQYF. For the CDR3, the DNA is TGTGCCAGCAGTGGTCAGGGCATCGAGCAGTACTTC. The V gene is TRBV25-1, the J gene TRBJ2-1; TRBD1 might be the D (5 bases). The assigned J gene may be wrong: the sequence end matches TRBJ2-7 better. This CDR3 is 12 amino acids long. Germline CDR1 and CDR2: MGHDK and SYGVNS.

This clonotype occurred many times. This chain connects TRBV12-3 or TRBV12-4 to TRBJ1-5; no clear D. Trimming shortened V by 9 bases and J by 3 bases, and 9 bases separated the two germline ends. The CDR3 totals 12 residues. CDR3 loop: CASRTANQPQHF. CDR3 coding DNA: TGTGCCAGTAGGACGGCCAATCAGCCCCAGCATTTT.

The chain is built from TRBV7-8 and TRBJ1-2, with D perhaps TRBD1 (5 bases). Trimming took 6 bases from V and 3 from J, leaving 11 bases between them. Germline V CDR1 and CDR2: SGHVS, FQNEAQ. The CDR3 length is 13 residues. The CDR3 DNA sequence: TGTGCCAGCAGATTCGCGGGGGACTATGGCTACACCTTC. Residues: CASRFAGDYGYTF.

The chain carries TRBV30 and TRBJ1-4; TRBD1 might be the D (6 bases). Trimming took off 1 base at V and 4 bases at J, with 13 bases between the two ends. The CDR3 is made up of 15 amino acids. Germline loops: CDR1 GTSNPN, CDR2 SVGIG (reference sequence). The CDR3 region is CAWSGLGHLNEKLFF. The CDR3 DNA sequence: TGTGCCTGGAGTGGATTGGGACACCTTAATGAAAAACTGTTTTTT.

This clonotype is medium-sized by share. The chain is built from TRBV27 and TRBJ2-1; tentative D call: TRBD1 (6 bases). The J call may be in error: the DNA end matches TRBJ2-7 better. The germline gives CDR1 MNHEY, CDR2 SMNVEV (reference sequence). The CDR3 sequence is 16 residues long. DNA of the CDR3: TGTGCCAGCCAGAATTCCAGGGGATCGACCTACAATGAGCAGTACTTC. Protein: CASQNSRGSTYNEQYF.

This chain's CDR3 is CASSLGQGNTGELFF. The DNA of the CDR3 is TGTGCCAGCAGTCTAGGACAGGGGAACACCGGGGAGCTGTTTTTT. The rearrangement uses TRBV7-6 and TRBJ2-2, with 8 positions matching TRBD1. The CDR3 has 15 amino acids. With 6 bases clipped from V and 1 base from J, the junction kept 4 bases outside the gene matches. The V gene's germline CDR1 is SGHVS and CDR2 FNYEAQ.

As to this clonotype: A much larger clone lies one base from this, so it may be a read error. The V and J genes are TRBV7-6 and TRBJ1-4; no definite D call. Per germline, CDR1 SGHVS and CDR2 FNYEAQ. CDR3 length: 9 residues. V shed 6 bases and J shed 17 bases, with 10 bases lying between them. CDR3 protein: CASRALSFF. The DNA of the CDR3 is TGTGCCAGCAGAGCCCTCTCCTTTTTT.

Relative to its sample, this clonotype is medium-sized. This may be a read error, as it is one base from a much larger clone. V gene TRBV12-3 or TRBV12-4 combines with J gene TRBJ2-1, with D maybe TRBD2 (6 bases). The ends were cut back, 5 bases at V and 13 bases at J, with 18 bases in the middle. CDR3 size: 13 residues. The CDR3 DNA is TGTGCCAGCAGTGACGGGTCGGGGGAGACCCAGTTCTTC. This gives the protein CASSDGSGETQFF.

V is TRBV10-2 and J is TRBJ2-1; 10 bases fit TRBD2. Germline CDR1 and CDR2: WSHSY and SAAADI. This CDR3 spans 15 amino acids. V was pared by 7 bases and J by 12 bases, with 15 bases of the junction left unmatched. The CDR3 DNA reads TGCGCCAGCACCAGACTAACTAGCGGGACGGTTGGGCAGTTCTTC. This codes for CASTRLTSGTVGQFF.

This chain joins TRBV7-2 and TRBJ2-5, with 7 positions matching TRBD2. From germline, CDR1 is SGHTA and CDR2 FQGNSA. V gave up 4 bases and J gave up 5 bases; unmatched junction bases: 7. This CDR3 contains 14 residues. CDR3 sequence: CASSWGWGGETQYF. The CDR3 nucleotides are TGTGCCAGCAGCTGGGGGTGGGGAGGGGAGACCCAGTACTTC.

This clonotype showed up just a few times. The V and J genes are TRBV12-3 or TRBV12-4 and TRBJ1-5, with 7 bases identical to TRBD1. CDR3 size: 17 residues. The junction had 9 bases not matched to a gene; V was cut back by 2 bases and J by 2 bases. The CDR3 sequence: CASSLRLGDRGNQPQHF. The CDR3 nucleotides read TGTGCCAGCAGTTTAAGGTTGGGTGACAGGGGCAATCAGCCCCAGCATTTT.

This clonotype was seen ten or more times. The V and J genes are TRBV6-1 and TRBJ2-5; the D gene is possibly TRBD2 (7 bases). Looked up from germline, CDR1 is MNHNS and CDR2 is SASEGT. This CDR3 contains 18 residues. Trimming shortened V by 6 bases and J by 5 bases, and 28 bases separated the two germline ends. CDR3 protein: CASSARASWGGVSETQYF. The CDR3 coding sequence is TGTGCCAGCAGCGCTAGAGCAAGTTGGGGGGGCGTTTCGGAGACCCAGTACTTC.

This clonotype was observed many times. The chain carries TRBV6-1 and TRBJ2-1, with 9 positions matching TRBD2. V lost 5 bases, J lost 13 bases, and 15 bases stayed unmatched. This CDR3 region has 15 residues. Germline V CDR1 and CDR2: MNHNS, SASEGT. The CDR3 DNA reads TGTGCCAGCAGTACCCTAGCGGGGTCCCAAGAGACCCAGTTCTTC. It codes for CASSTLAGSQETQFF.

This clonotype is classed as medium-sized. The CDR3, as DNA: TGCGCCAGCAAGCCAACCGGGACTCAAACTTGGAGGGAGCAGTTCTTC. This translates into CASKPTGTQTWREQFF. The chain couples TRBV5-1 to TRBJ2-1; D possibly corresponds to TRBD2 (6 bases). Trimming pared 6 bases from V and 10 bases from J, leaving 26 bases between. Germline CDR1 and CDR2: SGHRS and YFSETQ. CDR3 length equals 16 residues.

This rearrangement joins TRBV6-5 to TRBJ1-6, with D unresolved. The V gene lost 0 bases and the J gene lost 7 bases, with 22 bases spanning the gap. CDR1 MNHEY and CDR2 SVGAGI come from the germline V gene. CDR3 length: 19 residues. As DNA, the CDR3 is TGTGCCAGCAGTTACTCGCATGTCAGGCGGCTTCGAGGGAATTCACCCCTCCACTTT. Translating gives CASSYSHVRRLRGNSPLHF.

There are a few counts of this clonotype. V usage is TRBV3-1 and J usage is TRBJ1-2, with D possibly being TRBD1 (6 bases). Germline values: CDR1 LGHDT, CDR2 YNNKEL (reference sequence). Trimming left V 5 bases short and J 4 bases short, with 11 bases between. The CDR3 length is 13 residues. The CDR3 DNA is TGTGCCAGCAGCGAGGGGGGATCCTATGGCTACACCTTC. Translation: CASSEGGSYGYTF.

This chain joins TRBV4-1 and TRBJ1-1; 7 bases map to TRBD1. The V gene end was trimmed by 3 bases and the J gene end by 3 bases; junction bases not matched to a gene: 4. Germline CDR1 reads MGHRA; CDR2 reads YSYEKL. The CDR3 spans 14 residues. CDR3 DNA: TGCGCCAGCAGCCATGGACAGGTCTACACTGAAGCTTTCTTT. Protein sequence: CASSHGQVYTEAFF.

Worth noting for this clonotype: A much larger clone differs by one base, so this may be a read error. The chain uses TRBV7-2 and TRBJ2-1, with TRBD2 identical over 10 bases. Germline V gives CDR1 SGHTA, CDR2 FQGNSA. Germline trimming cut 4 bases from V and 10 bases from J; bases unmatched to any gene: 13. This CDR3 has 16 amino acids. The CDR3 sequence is CASSYGGGLAGVEQFF. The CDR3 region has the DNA TGTGCCAGCAGCTATGGCGGCGGGCTAGCGGGGGTCGAGCAGTTCTTC.

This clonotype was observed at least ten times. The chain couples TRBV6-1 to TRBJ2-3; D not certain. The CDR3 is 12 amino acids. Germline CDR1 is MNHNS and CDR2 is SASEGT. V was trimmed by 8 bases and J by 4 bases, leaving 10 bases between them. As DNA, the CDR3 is TGTGCCAGCTGTAGTCTCCCAGATACGCAGTATTTT. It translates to CASCSLPDTQYF.

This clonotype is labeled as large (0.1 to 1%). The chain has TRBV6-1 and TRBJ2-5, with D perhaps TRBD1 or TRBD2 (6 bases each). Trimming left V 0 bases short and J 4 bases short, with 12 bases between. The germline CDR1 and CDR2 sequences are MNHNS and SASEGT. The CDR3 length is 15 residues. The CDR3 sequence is CASSEALGGPETQYF. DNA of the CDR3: TGTGCCAGCAGTGAAGCGCTTGGGGGGCCAGAGACCCAGTACTTC.

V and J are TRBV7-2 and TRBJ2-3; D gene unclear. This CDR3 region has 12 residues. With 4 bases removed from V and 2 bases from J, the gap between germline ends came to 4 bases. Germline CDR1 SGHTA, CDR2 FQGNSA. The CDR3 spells CASSSYTDTQYF. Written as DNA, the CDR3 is TGTGCCAGCAGCTCGTACACAGATACGCAGTATTTT. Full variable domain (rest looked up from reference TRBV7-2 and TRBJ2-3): GAGVSQSPSNKVTEKGKDVELRCDPISGHTALYWYRQSLGQGLEFLIYFQGNSAPDKSGLPSDRFSAERTGGSVSTLTIQRTQQEDSAVYLCASSSYTDTQYFGPGTRLTVL.

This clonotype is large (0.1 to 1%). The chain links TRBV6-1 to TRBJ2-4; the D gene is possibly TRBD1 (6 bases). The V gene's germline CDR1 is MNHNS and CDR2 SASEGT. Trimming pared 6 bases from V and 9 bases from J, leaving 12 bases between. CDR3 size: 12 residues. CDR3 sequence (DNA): TGTGCCAGCAGGAACAGGGTGGGCATTCAGTACTTC. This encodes CASRNRVGIQYF.

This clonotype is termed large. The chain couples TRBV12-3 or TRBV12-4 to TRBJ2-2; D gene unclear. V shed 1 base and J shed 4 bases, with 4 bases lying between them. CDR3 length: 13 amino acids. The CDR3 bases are TGTGCCAGCAGTTTAGGTAGCACCGGGGAGCTGTTTTTT. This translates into CASSLGSTGELFF.